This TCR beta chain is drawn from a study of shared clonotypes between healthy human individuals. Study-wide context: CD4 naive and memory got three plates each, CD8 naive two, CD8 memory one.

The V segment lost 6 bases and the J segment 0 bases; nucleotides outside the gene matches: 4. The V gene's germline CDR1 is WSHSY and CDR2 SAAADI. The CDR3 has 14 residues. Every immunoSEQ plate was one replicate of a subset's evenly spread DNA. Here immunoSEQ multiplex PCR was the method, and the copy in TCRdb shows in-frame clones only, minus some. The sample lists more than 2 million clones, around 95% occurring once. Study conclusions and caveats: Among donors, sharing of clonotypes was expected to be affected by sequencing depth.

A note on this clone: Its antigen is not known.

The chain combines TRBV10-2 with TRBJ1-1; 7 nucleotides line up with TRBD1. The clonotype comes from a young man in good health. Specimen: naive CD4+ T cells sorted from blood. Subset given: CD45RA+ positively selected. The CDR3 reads CASRATGVNTEAFF. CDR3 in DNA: TGCGCCAGCAGGGCAACAGGGGTGAACACTGAAGCTTTCTTT.